Below, 29 T cell receptor beta chains from the same sample are listed, as sequenced in a study of persistence of HIV-infected CD4 T cells (dated by TCRdb to the early 2020s). Antigens of these TCRs are unknown. The intended sense of this specimen's treatment or condition label: suppressive antiretroviral therapy. As a nonspecific positive control representing the CD4+ T cell repertoire, cells were stimulated with anti-CD3/anti-CD28 magnetic beads. Sorting of responding CD4+ T cells was based on upregulation of both CD40 ligand and CD69. TCRbeta repertoires were sequenced from genomic DNA with the immunoSEQ hsTCRB assay version 4 in survey mode. Entries here come from immuneACCESS through TCRdb and include only in-frame sequences with V and J called. Some clones fail to appear in such tables; in the studies checked, an unresolved V gene covers under half of the shortfall, and the cause of the remainder is unknown. For this sample there are under 50,000 clones; about nine tenths appear just once. The leading ten clones occupy 1.8% of the sample.

Specimen: CD4+ T cells sorted from PBMCs after roughly 17-hour stimulation, collected from a patient who received antiretroviral therapy. What this sample's cell subset or site label stands for: CD40L+CD69+ CD4 T cells responding to anti-CD3/anti-CD28 beads, representing the overall repertoire. Receptors were obtained from an adult man with HIV who was CMV-seropositive.

This clone has only a few counts. Other nucleotide sequences from this sample produce the same CDR3. The chain has TRBV6-6 and TRBJ2-7; no clear D gene. V was shortened by 2 bases and J by 0 bases, with 5 bases between the two germline ends. CDR1 MNHNY and CDR2 SVGAGI come from the germline V gene (reference sequence). This CDR3 region has 13 residues. The CDR3, as DNA: TGTGCCAGCAGTTACCGGTCCTCCTACGAGCAGTACTTC. Translating it yields CASSYRSSYEQYF.

This sequence joins TRBV5-5 and TRBJ1-1; D not certain. Trimming cost V 1 base and J 0 bases, with 7 bases left between them. In germline, CDR1 is SGHKS, CDR2 YYEKEE (reference sequence). CDR3 size: 14 residues. For the CDR3, the DNA is TGTGCCAGCAGCTTGTATGCCATGAACACTGAAGCTTTCTTT. As protein: CASSLYAMNTEAFF.

This chain joins TRBV2 and TRBJ1-4; no reliable D call. V shed 9 bases and J shed 8 bases, with 16 bases lying between them. The CDR3 is 13 amino acids. CDR1 and CDR2 from the germline V gene are SNHLY and FYNNEI. CDR3 in amino acids: CARTGPANEKLFF. The CDR3 DNA reads as TGTGCCAGAACCGGGCCCGCCAACGAAAAACTGTTTTTT.

The V call is TRBV10-3, the J call TRBJ2-3, with no clear D. The ends were cut back, 10 bases at V and 9 bases at J, with 23 bases in the middle. Germline-derived CDR1 and CDR2 are ENHRY and SYGVKD. The CDR3 is made up of 14 amino acids. The DNA of the CDR3 is TGTGCCACCAAGGAAACAGCGCTTCGAAGGACGCAGTATTTT. This gives the protein CATKETALRRTQYF.

V gene TRBV3-1 (or the pseudogene TRBV3-2) combines with J gene TRBJ2-1; TRBD2 agrees at 11 bases. Trimming at V came to 4 bases and at J to 6 bases, leaving 8 bases not matched to a gene. The CDR3 totals 16 residues. CDR1 and CDR2 (germline): LGHDT, YNNKEL (reference sequence). CDR3 sequence (DNA): TGTGCCAGCAGCCGTCTAGCGGGGGGTTTGGCCAATGAGCAGTTCTTC. Protein sequence: CASSRLAGGLANEQFF.

The chain combines TRBV19 with TRBJ2-3; D is possibly TRBD1 (6 bases). Between the trimmed V and J ends, which lost 7 bases and 5 bases, there was a span of 28 bases. The CDR3 consists of 18 residues. Germline CDR1 LNHDA, CDR2 SQIVND (reference sequence). The CDR3 protein is CASNGLGYGRGSGDTQYF. For the CDR3, the DNA is TGTGCCAGTAATGGTTTAGGGTACGGCAGGGGAAGTGGAGATACGCAGTATTTT.

The sample holds a few counts of this clone. The V call is TRBV11-2, the J call TRBJ2-3; the match to TRBD1 covers 8 bases. In germline, CDR1 is SGHAT, CDR2 FQNNGV. V trimming: 5 bases; J trimming: 4 bases; junction bases outside the gene matches: 8. This CDR3 is 15 amino acids long. The CDR3 nucleotides are TGTGCCAGCAGCACAGTCAGGGGGCGGGCAGATACGCAGTATTTT. Its translation: CASSTVRGRADTQYF.

V is TRBV9 and J is TRBJ2-1; D is possibly TRBD1 (6 bases). The CDR3 is 13 residues long. Trimming cost V 3 bases and J 13 bases, with 17 bases left between them. In germline, CDR1 is SGDLS, CDR2 YYNGEE. CDR3 DNA sequence: TGTGCCAGCAGCGCTACGCAGACAGGTTCCCAGTTCTTC. Translation: CASSATQTGSQFF.

V gene TRBV29-1 combines with J gene TRBJ2-1, with 7 bases lining up with TRBD2. The CDR3 has 14 amino acids. V was pared by 6 bases and J by 4 bases, with 9 bases of the junction left unmatched. CDR1 and CDR2 (germline): SQVTM, ANQGSEA. Here the CDR3 DNA reads TGCAGCGTAGCCCCGGGGAGGGGATACAATGAGCAGTTCTTC. Translating it yields CSVAPGRGYNEQFF.

The table lists this clone with a few counts. The chain links TRBV14 to TRBJ2-1; maybe TRBD1 (6 bases). Trimming shortened V by 4 bases and J by 7 bases, and 23 bases separated the two germline ends. Looked up from germline, CDR1 is SGHDN and CDR2 is FVKESK. The CDR3 length is 17 residues. CDR3 protein: CASSPPWGPTSENEQFF. CDR3 DNA: TGTGCCAGCAGCCCCCCTTGGGGGCCGACCTCTGAGAATGAGCAGTTCTTC.

The chain links TRBV19 to TRBJ1-6, with D hard to call. The CDR3 runs to 14 residues. V was shortened by 10 bases and J by 1 base, with 11 bases between the two germline ends. Germline loops: CDR1 LNHDA, CDR2 SQIVND (reference sequence). The CDR3 sequence: CATPAGSYNSPLHF. The CDR3 nucleotides read TGTGCCACCCCGGCGGGTTCCTATAATTCACCCCTCCACTTT.

V gene TRBV2 combines with J gene TRBJ2-2, with 7 positions matching TRBD1. This CDR3 is 14 amino acids long. V shed 5 bases, J shed 4 bases, and the junction held 4 bases outside the gene matches. The V gene's germline CDR1 is SNHLY and CDR2 FYNNEI. CDR3 amino acids: CASSRAGGTGELFF. As DNA, the CDR3 is TGTGCCAGCAGTCGGGCAGGGGGCACCGGGGAGCTGTTTTTT.

V and J are TRBV18 and TRBJ2-3; 7 bases line up with TRBD2. Germline V gene data show CDR1 as KGHSH and CDR2 as LQKENI. V was clipped by 2 bases and J by 3 bases; unmatched bases: 2. This CDR3 is 14 amino acids long. In DNA form, the CDR3 reads TGTGCCAGCTCACCAACACTAGCGACAGATACGCAGTATTTT. Translated, it gives CASSPTLATDTQYF.

This clone was recorded only once. The chain recombines TRBV2 with TRBJ2-3, with D tentatively TRBD1 or TRBD2 (5 bases each). The germline V gene encodes CDR1 SNHLY and CDR2 FYNNEI. V was cut by 10 bases and J by 4 bases, with 12 bases left in between. The CDR3 consists of 12 residues. CDR3 DNA: TGTGCCATCCGGGACGGTTCAGATACGCAGTATTTT. It specifies CAIRDGSDTQYF. The variable domain in full, completed from reference TRBV2 and TRBJ2-3, reads EPEVTQTPSHQVTQMGQEVILRCVPISNHLYFYWYRQILGQKVEFLVSFYNNEISEKSEIFDDQFSVERPDGSNFTLKIRSTKLEDSAMYFCAIRDGSDTQYFGPGTRLTVL.

The genes are TRBV2 and TRBJ2-6; either TRBD1 or TRBD2 may fit D (6 bases each). From germline, CDR1 is SNHLY and CDR2 FYNNEI. The CDR3 runs to 15 residues. Between the trimmed V and J ends, which lost 7 bases and 4 bases, there was a span of 14 bases. Here the CDR3 DNA reads TGTGCCAGCATTAAGGGGGGTACCGGGGCCAACGTCCTGACTTTC. Translating it yields CASIKGGTGANVLTF.

A single count supports this clone. The rearrangement links TRBV6-5 to TRBJ1-1; 8 bases line up with TRBD1. Germline V lookup: CDR1 MNHEY, CDR2 SVGAGI. The CDR3 sequence is 14 residues long. Trimming took 6 bases from V and 0 from J; bases not matched to a gene: 3. The CDR3 sequence: CASSRTGLNTEAFF. CDR3 bases: TGTGCCAGCAGCCGGACAGGGTTGAACACTGAAGCTTTCTTT.

The CDR3 DNA is TGTGCCAGTAGTACCTCGTTACCACCACGGGAAGATACGCAGTATTTT. It codes for CASSTSLPPREDTQYF. The V call is TRBV19, the J call TRBJ2-3; weak D call: TRBD2 (5 bases). The CDR3 sequence is 16 residues long. With 4 bases removed from V and 5 bases from J, the gap between germline ends came to 19 bases. The germline V gene has CDR1 LNHDA and CDR2 SQIVND (reference sequence).

V is TRBV4-2 and J is TRBJ2-2; perhaps TRBD2 as D (5 bases). Trimming cost V 4 bases and J 2 bases, with 17 bases left between them. In germline, CDR1 is LGHNA, CDR2 YNFKEQ. The CDR3 length is 17 residues. The CDR3 DNA is TGTGCCAGCAGCCGCGGAAGCGGTGGGGTCAACACCGGGGAGCTGTTTTTT. Translated: CASSRGSGGVNTGELFF.

V gene TRBV7-2 combines with J gene TRBJ2-7, with D possibly being TRBD1 or TRBD2 (5 bases each). The CDR3 spans 14 residues. Germline-derived CDR1 and CDR2 are SGHTA and FQGNSA. V lost 5 bases and J lost 3, with 14 bases in between. The CDR3 coding sequence is TGTGCCAGCAGCACTGGTGGGGGAAACTACGAGCAGTACTTC. Amino acid sequence: CASSTGGGNYEQYF.

The chain employs TRBV10-3 and TRBJ1-2; possibly TRBD1 for D (6 bases). The CDR3 consists of 16 residues. The germline V gene encodes CDR1 ENHRY and CDR2 SYGVKD. Trimming removed 2 bases at V and 2 bases at J, with 15 bases between. CDR3 sequence: CAISERQDSLNYGYTF. The DNA for the CDR3 is TGTGCCATCAGTGAGCGACAGGACTCCCTAAACTATGGCTACACCTTC.

The V gene is TRBV19, the J gene TRBJ1-2; D is unclear. V gave up 2 bases and J gave up 5 bases, with 15 bases separating them. The CDR3 is made up of 15 amino acids. Germline CDR1 reads LNHDA; CDR2 reads SQIVND (reference sequence). The CDR3 region is CASSIPPTASYGYTF. CDR3 bases: TGTGCCAGTAGTATACCCCCGACGGCCTCGTATGGCTACACCTTC.

J is TRBJ1-1 and V is TRBV12-3 or TRBV12-4; TRBD1 agrees at 10 bases. V trimming: 3 bases; J trimming: 11 bases; junction bases outside the gene matches: 6. The CDR3 is 13 residues long. The CDR3 DNA reads TGTGCCAGCAGTTTTCCGGGACAGGGGTATGCTTTCTTT. It codes for CASSFPGQGYAFF.

The DNA for the CDR3 is TGTGCCAGCAGCGCCTACCCCGGGCGCCGAGGGGAGCTGTTTTTT. Amino acid sequence: CASSAYPGRRGELFF. J is TRBJ2-2 and V is TRBV5-6; D not resolved. The CDR3 is 15 residues long. The germline V and J ends were trimmed by 4 bases and 8 bases, with 18 bases remaining between them. Germline assignment: CDR1 SGHDT and CDR2 YYEEEE.

J is TRBJ1-1 and V is TRBV7-3, with D possibly TRBD1 on 6 matching bases. Trimming removed 5 bases from V and 4 bases from J, with 20 bases in between. The CDR3 is made up of 16 amino acids. Looked up from germline, CDR1 is SGHTA and CDR2 is FQGTGA. In nucleotides, the CDR3 is TGTGCCAGCAGCCCCGAAGGGGGGTTCAGTCGCACTGAAGCTTTCTTT. Amino acid sequence: CASSPEGGFSRTEAFF.

This clone was counted a single time. The genes are TRBV5-1 and TRBJ1-1; 10 nucleotides align to TRBD1. Trimming at V came to 3 bases and at J to 4 bases, leaving 3 bases not matched to a gene. The CDR3 is made up of 14 amino acids. Looked up from germline, CDR1 is SGHRS and CDR2 is YFSETQ. In DNA, the CDR3 is TGCGCCAGCAGCTCGACAGGGGGCACCACTGAAGCTTTCTTT. It codes for CASSSTGGTTEAFF.

The V call is TRBV7-2, the J call TRBJ1-3; D may be TRBD1 (5 bases). Germline-derived CDR1 and CDR2 are SGHTA and FQGNSA. Trimming stripped 3 bases from V and 0 bases from J, with 9 bases between. The CDR3 contains 15 residues. The CDR3 sequence: CASSFEGYSGNTIYF. Here the CDR3 DNA reads TGTGCCAGCAGCTTTGAGGGGTACTCTGGAAACACCATATATTTT.

The chain joins TRBV30 to TRBJ1-2; no clear D. The germline V and J ends were trimmed by 0 bases and 4 bases, with 18 bases remaining between them. CDR1 is GTSNPN and CDR2 is SVGIG in the germline V gene (reference sequence). The CDR3 runs to 16 residues. The CDR3 sequence: CAWSVLITGRSYGYTF. CDR3 in DNA: TGTGCCTGGAGTGTATTAATTACGGGAAGAAGCTATGGCTACACCTTC.

The CDR3 spells CASSLATGQPYEQYF. The CDR3 DNA sequence: TGCGCCAGCAGCTTGGCCACGGGACAGCCCTACGAGCAGTACTTC. The rearrangement uses TRBV5-1 and TRBJ2-7; TRBD1 matches 7 bases. This CDR3 comprises 15 residues. Germline assignment: CDR1 SGHRS and CDR2 YFSETQ. The J segment lost 2 bases and the V segment lost 0 bases, leaving 5 bases of the junction unmatched.

The chain carries TRBV4-1 and TRBJ2-7; weak D call: TRBD1 (5 bases). This CDR3 comprises 14 residues. Germline V gene data show CDR1 as MGHRA and CDR2 as YSYEKL. Trimming left V 6 bases short and J 2 bases short, with 14 bases between. This CDR3 reads CASRIRTGPYEQYF. The CDR3 region has the DNA TGCGCCAGCAGGATTCGTACAGGACCCTACGAGCAGTACTTC.